What follows describes a single TCR beta chain. What it binds is not known. Genomic DNA provided the template from which TCR beta VDJ and CDR3 profiles were obtained. TCRdb redid the calling of the reads with MiXCR, one entry per CDR3 protein. The table shows roughly 160,000 distinct CDR3 sequences, with 71% occurring only once. Previously, flow cytometry had revealed CD8+CD57+ cell expansion in the patients chosen for sequencing. Severe acquired aplastic anemia was present in every patient. Patients had not yet gotten any therapy when their blood was taken for sampling. The CDR3 length is 15 residues. V lost 2 bases and J lost 1, with 12 bases in between. Germline values: CDR1 SGHVS, CDR2 FNYEAQ. The data stem from a study of CD8+CD57+ T cells in acquired aplastic anemia. Study in general: About 3 ug was the average amount of DNA from sorted CD4+ and CD8+ cells.

Study findings and constraints: Patients and controls were found to share some 30 CD8+ CDR3 sequences.

The rearrangement links TRBV7-6 to TRBJ2-7, with D tentatively TRBD1 (6 bases). Sequencing used sorted CD4+, CD8+, or CD8+CD57+ T cells (not recorded which) from PBMCs. This receptor was obtained from a human donor with aplastic anemia. CDR3 residues: CASSLSDSVSYEQYF. In nucleotides, the CDR3 is TGTGCCAGCAGCTTATCGGACAGCGTATCCTACGAGCAGTACTTC.